The clone carrying this TCR beta chain has only a few counts. What it binds is not known. From germline, CDR1 is LGHDT and CDR2 YNNKEL (reference sequence). Trimming took 4 bases from V and 0 from J, leaving 9 bases between them. The CDR3 sequence is 14 residues long. The entry originates in a study of T cells in Graves' hyperthyroidism and ophthalmopathy. The diagnostic basis comprised clinical symptoms, serum thyroxine and TRAb, thyroid ultrasound and orbital computed tomography. Each 10 ml fresh peripheral blood draw supplied the PBMCs. The CDR3 regions of TCR beta were amplified from RNA transcripts. First-round RT-PCR with HTBI primers amplified the TCR CDR3 region. TCRdb reanalysed the multiplex PCR reads using MiXCR and keeps one entry per CDR3 protein. The data show approximately 360,000 distinct CDR3 sequences, 20% to 30% seen once. Findings and caveats of the study: Peripheral blood also featured most of the thyroid clonotypes expanded above 0.001.

This TCR was recovered from a man aged 50 to 59 with Graves' hyperthyroidism. The sample comprised blood. The J gene is TRBJ1-1, the V gene TRBV3-1; D is uncertain. CDR3 sequence reads: CASSREGMNTEAFF. CDR3 sequence (DNA): TGTGCCAGCAGCCGCGAAGGCATGAACACTGAAGCTTTCTTT.